This passage covers 18 T cell receptor beta chains from one sample sequenced in a study of identical twins' blood T cells. TCRdb re-analysed the 5' RACE reads in MiXCR, keeping a single row per CDR3 protein. The sample carries fewer than 450,000 distinct CDR3 sequences, around 30% recorded once. Sequencing input: PBMCs. These receptors all come from a woman between 18 and 55 years old in good health.

The rearrangement uses TRBV12-3 or TRBV12-4 and TRBJ1-3; D remains ambiguous. Between the trimmed V and J ends, which lost 3 bases and 0 bases, there was a span of 9 bases. CDR3 size: 15 residues. For the CDR3, the DNA is TGTGCCAGCAGTTTCTTGCAGAGCTCTGGAAACACCATATATTTT. This gives the protein CASSFLQSSGNTIYF.

This clonotype has just a few counts. This chain connects TRBV9 to TRBJ1-2; 7 nucleotides line up with TRBD1. CDR3 length: 14 amino acids. With 0 bases clipped from V and 7 bases from J, the junction kept 6 bases outside the gene matches. The V gene's germline CDR1 is SGDLS and CDR2 YYNGEE. The CDR3 coding sequence is TGTGCCAGCAGCGTAGACGACAGGGAATTTGGCTACACCTTC. Its protein is CASSVDDREFGYTF.

This clonotype was counted a few times. This chain links TRBV24-1 with TRBJ2-3, with TRBD1 as a possible D gene (6 bases). V dropped 4 bases and J dropped 1 base, with 11 bases sitting between them. CDR3 length equals 15 residues. The V gene's germline CDR1 is KGHDR and CDR2 SFDVKD. CDR3 coding DNA: TGTGCCACCAGTGACCCGGACAGCCGCACAGATACGCAGTATTTT. It translates to CATSDPDSRTDTQYF.

The sample holds many counts of this clonotype. An end of the junction does not agree with germline; a read error may underlie this. This chain connects TRBV2 to TRBJ1-4; TRBD1 is a possible D gene (6 bases). The CDR3 extends over 12 amino acids. The germline V gene encodes CDR1 SNHLY and CDR2 FYNNEI. CDR3 nucleotide sequence: TGTGCCAGCAGCGCGGACAGTACAGTCCAACCATTT. It translates to CASSADSTVQPF.

The genes are TRBV20-1 and TRBJ2-1, with 7 bases matching TRBD2. This CDR3 is 18 amino acids long. J was trimmed by 0 bases and V by 0 bases; bases with no gene match: 11. CDR1 is DFQATT and CDR2 is SNEGSKA in the germline V gene (reference sequence). CDR3 coding DNA: TGCAGTGCTAGAGATTGGCTTGGCGGGGGTCCCTCCTACAATGAGCAGTTCTTC. Amino acid sequence: CSARDWLGGGPSYNEQFF.

This clonotype was recorded once. V is TRBV12-3 or TRBV12-4 and J is TRBJ1-5, with TRBD1 identical over 7 bases. The CDR3 totals 14 residues. V shed 6 bases and J 10 bases; nucleotides not matched to a gene: 12. CDR3 in DNA: TGTGCCAGCAGCTGGTCCAGGGGGGGAGGTCCCCAGCATTTT. It translates to CASSWSRGGGPQHF.

Note on this clonotype: The CDR3 carries no conserved terminal phenylalanine or tryptophan, so it likely arises from a read error. V is TRBV20-1 and J is TRBJ1-2, with 10 bases identical to TRBD1. J gave up 4 bases and V 6 bases, and 11 bases lay outside the gene matches. This CDR3 has 15 residues. The germline V gene has CDR1 DFQATT and CDR2 SNEGSKA (reference sequence). DNA for the CDR3: TGCAGTGCCCCTTCAACCGGGACAGGGGTCTATGGCTACACCCTC. Its translation is CSAPSTGTGVYGYTL.

The chain recombines TRBV7-6 with TRBJ1-2; D is undetermined. Germline V gene lookup returns CDR1 SGHVS and CDR2 FNYEAQ. Between the trimmed V and J ends, which lost 2 bases and 4 bases, there was a span of 11 bases. The CDR3 is 14 residues long. CDR3 region: CASSLYGRVYGYTF. CDR3 sequence (DNA): TGTGCCAGCAGCTTATATGGCAGAGTCTATGGCTACACCTTC. Looking up the rest from reference TRBV7-6 and TRBJ1-2 gives the full variable domain: GAGVSQSPRYKVTKRGQDVALRCDPISGHVSLYWYRQALGQGPEFLTYFNYEAQQDKSGLPNDRFSAERPEGSISTLTIQRTEQRDSAMYRCASSLYGRVYGYTFGSGTRLTVV.

This chain uses TRBV29-1 with TRBJ2-1; a weak D match, TRBD1 (5 bases). Germline V gene data show CDR1 as SQVTM and CDR2 as ANQGSEA. This CDR3 comprises 10 residues. Trimming took 7 bases from V and 7 from J, leaving 8 bases between them. DNA for the CDR3: TGCAGCGCAGGGATTAATGAGCAGTTCTTC. Protein product: CSAGINEQFF.

V gene TRBV13 combines with J gene TRBJ1-1, with D tentatively TRBD1 (5 bases). Germline V CDR1 and CDR2: PRHDT, FYEKMQ (reference sequence). The CDR3 length is 14 residues. V lost 2 bases, J lost 9 bases, and 16 bases lay in between. This CDR3 reads CASSLSLVTGKAFF. The DNA for the CDR3 is TGTGCCAGCAGCTTAAGTTTAGTCACAGGCAAAGCTTTCTTT.

Comments on this clonotype: Being one base from a much bigger clone, this may be a read error. The chain recombines TRBV20-1 with TRBJ1-1; D unresolved. The CDR3 consists of 12 residues. Germline values: CDR1 DFQATT, CDR2 SNEGSKA (reference sequence). CDR3 coding DNA: TGCAGTGCTAGAGTTCTCTGGACTGAAACTTTCTTT. This translates into CSARVLWTETFF.

Of note for this clonotype: A much larger clone is a single base away; this may be a read error. The chain joins TRBV6-5 to TRBJ1-2; weak D call: TRBD1 (6 bases). The V gene's germline CDR1 is MNHEY and CDR2 SVGAGI. Trimming pared 6 bases from V and 1 base from J, leaving 15 bases between. The CDR3 is made up of 15 amino acids. Here the CDR3 DNA reads TGTGCCAGCAGAGATACAGGGAGACTTAACTATGGCTACACCTTC. Its translation is CASRDTGRLNYGYTF.

As to this clonotype: A much bigger clone sits one base away, suggesting this may be a read error. The chain is built from TRBV6-5 and TRBJ2-5, with TRBD2 identical over 13 bases. CDR1 and CDR2 from the germline V gene are MNHEY and SVGAGI. The CDR3 runs to 16 residues. The CDR3 reads CAISYPGTSGEETQYF. In nucleotides, the CDR3 is TGTGCCATCAGTTACCCGGGGACTAGCGGGGAAGAGACCCAGTACTTC.

The rearrangement joins TRBV20-1 to TRBJ2-5; D unresolved. V lost 4 bases and J 5 bases, leaving 14 bases between the germline ends. The germline V gene encodes CDR1 DFQATT and CDR2 SNEGSKA (reference sequence). The CDR3 extends over 13 amino acids. CDR3 residues: CSANTGVWETQYF. The CDR3, as DNA: TGCAGTGCTAACACTGGGGTTTGGGAGACCCAGTACTTC.

The chain joins TRBV7-9 to TRBJ1-2; no clear D. Trimming left V 5 bases short and J 5 bases short, with 15 bases between. From germline, CDR1 is SEHNR and CDR2 FQNEAQ (reference sequence). This CDR3 contains 14 residues. The CDR3 bases are TGTGCCAGCAGCCACCCCTGGATGTTTTATGGCTACACCTTC. Translating gives CASSHPWMFYGYTF.

The chain employs TRBV7-9 and TRBJ1-4; perhaps TRBD1 as D (6 bases). The germline V gene has CDR1 SEHNR and CDR2 FQNEAQ (reference sequence). V was shortened by 5 bases and J by 5 bases, with 12 bases between the two germline ends. The CDR3 totals 14 residues. The CDR3 nucleotides read TGTGCCAGCAGCATGGACAGACGGAATGAAAAACTGTTTTTT. This gives the protein CASSMDRRNEKLFF.

The V call is TRBV6-5, the J call TRBJ1-1, with D possibly being TRBD1 (6 bases). V was cut by 6 bases and J by 4 bases, with 18 bases left in between. From germline, CDR1 is MNHEY and CDR2 SVGAGI. The CDR3 has 15 residues. The CDR3 region is CASSLTGQLGTEAFF. CDR3 nucleotides: TGTGCCAGCAGCCTGACAGGCCAACTGGGCACTGAAGCTTTCTTT.

The chain is built from TRBV29-1 and TRBJ2-5, with TRBD2 matching over 10 bases. The trim removed 6 bases at V and 4 bases at J, leaving 14 bases unmatched. The CDR3 has 16 amino acids. The germline CDR1 and CDR2 sequences are SQVTM and ANQGSEA. CDR3 sequence: CSVGGGSSGSRETQYF. CDR3 DNA: TGCAGCGTCGGGGGTGGGTCTAGCGGGAGCAGAGAGACCCAGTACTTC.